This T cell receptor (beta chain) came from a study of response to subunit inactivated influenza vaccine. Ten or more counts support this clonotype. Its antigen is unidentified. TCRdb used MiXCR to reprocess the RT-PCR reads, holding one entry per CDR3 protein. The repertoire holds around 480,000 distinct CDR3 sequences, with about 17% as singletons. Study outcomes and limitations: Authors suggested that a seasonal influenza vaccination recruits few new T cells each time.

The receptor was derived from a man aged 50-75 years who received an inactivated influenza vaccine. The sequencing here drew on CD4+ T cells sorted from PBMCs, taken around 25 months after vaccination.

The CDR3 protein is CSARTGGNEQFF. In DNA, the CDR3 is TGCAGTGCTAGAACTGGGGGCAATGAGCAGTTCTTC. The V call is TRBV20-1, the J call TRBJ2-1; D tentatively fits TRBD1 or TRBD2 (5 bases each). This CDR3 region has 12 residues. The germline V gene has CDR1 DFQATT and CDR2 SNEGSKA (reference sequence). Trimming cost V 2 bases and J 6 bases, with 8 bases left between them.